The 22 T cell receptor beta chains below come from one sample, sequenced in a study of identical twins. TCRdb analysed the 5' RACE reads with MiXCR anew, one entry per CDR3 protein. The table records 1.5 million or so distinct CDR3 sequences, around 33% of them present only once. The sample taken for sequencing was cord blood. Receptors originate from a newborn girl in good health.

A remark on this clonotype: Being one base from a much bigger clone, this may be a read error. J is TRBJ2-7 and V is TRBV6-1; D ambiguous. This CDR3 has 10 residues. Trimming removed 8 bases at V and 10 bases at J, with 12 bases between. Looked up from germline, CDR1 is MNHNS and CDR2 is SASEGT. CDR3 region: CASQQEAQYF. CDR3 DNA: TGTGCCAGCCAACAAGAGGCCCAGTACTTC.

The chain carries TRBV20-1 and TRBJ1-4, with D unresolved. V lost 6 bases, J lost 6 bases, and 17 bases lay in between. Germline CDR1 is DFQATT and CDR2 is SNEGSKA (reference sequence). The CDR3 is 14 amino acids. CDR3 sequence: CSAAGHGSYEKLFF. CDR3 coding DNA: TGCAGTGCCGCGGGCCATGGAAGTTATGAAAAACTGTTTTTT.

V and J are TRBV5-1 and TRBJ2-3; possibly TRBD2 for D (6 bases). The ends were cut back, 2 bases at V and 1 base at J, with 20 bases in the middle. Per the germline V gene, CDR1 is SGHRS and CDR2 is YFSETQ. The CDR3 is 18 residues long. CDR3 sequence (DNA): TGCGCCAGCAGCTTTGGGGGGAGACGCACACTACGCACAGATACGCAGTATTTT. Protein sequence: CASSFGGRRTLRTDTQYF.

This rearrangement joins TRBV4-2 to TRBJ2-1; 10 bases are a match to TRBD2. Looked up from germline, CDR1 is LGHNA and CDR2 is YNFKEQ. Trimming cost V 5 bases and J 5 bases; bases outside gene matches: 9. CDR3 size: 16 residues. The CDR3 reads CASSSSGTSEHNEQFF. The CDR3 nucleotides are TGTGCCAGCAGCTCCTCCGGGACTAGCGAACACAATGAGCAGTTCTTC.

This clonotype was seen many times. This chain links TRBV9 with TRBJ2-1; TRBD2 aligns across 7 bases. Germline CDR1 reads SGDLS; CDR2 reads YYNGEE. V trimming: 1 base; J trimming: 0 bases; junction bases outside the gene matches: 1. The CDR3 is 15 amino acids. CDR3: CASSVRTSSYNEQFF. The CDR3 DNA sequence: TGTGCCAGCAGCGTAAGGACTAGCTCCTACAATGAGCAGTTCTTC.

CDR3 protein: CASSRDRGTRNTEAFF. The CDR3 nucleotides read TGTGCCAGCAGCCGCGACAGAGGCACTAGGAACACTGAAGCTTTCTTT. The V and J genes are TRBV6-1 and TRBJ1-1; D may be TRBD1 (5 bases). Germline loops: CDR1 MNHNS, CDR2 SASEGT. The CDR3 is 16 amino acids. V was pared by 6 bases and J by 1 base, with 18 bases between.

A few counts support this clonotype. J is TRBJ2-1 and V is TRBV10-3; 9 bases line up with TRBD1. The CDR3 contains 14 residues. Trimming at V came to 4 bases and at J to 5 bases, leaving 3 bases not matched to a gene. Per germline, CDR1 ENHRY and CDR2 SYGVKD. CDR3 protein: CAISARTGDNEQFF. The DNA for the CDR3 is TGTGCCATCAGTGCAAGGACAGGGGACAATGAGCAGTTCTTC.

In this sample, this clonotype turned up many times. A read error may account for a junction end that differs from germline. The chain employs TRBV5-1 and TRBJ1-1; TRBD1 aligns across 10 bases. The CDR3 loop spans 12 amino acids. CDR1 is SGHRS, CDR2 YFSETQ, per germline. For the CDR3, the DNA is TGTGCCAGCAGTCCGGGACAGGGGGAAGCTTTCTTT. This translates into CASSPGQGEAFF.

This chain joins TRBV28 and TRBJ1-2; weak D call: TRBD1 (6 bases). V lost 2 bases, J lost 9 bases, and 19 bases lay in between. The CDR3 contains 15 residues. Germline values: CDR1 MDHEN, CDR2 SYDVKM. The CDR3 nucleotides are TGTGCCAGCAGTTTAAGTGGATTCGCAGGGGAAAGCTACACCTTC. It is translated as CASSLSGFAGESYTF.

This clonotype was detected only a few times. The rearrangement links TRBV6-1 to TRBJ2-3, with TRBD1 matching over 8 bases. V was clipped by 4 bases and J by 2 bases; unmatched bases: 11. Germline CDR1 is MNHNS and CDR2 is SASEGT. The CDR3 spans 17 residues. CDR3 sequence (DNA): TGTGCCAGCAGTGCCCGTCGTAGACAGGGGCCCACAGATACGCAGTATTTT. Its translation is CASSARRRQGPTDTQYF.

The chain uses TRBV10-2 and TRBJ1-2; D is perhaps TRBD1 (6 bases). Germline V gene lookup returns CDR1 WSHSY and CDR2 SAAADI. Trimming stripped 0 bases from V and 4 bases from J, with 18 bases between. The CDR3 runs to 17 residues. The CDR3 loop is CASSESGGTGLGYGYTF. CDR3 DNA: TGCGCCAGCAGTGAGTCTGGTGGAACAGGGTTGGGCTATGGCTACACCTTC.

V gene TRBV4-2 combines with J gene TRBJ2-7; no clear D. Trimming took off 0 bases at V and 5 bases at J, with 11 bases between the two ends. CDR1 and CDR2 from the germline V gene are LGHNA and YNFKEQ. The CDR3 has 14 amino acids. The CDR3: CASSQDMGYNEQYF. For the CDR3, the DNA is TGTGCCAGCAGCCAAGATATGGGCTATAACGAGCAGTACTTC.

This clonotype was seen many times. The CDR3 DNA reads TGTGCCAGCAGCTTAGGACTAGCGGGGACTTCTAGCACAGATACGCAGTATTTT. It is translated as CASSLGLAGTSSTDTQYF. The chain links TRBV7-9 to TRBJ2-3, with TRBD2 matching over 11 bases. After removal of 1 base from V and 0 bases from J, the junction contained 6 bases not matched to a gene. Germline V gene lookup returns CDR1 SEHNR and CDR2 FQNEAQ (reference sequence). The CDR3 has 18 amino acids.

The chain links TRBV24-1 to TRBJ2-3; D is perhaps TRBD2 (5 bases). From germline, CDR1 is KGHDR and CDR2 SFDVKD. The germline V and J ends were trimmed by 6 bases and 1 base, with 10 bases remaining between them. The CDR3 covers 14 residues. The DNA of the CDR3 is TGTGCCACCAGTACACGGGAAGGCACAGATACGCAGTATTTT. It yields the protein CATSTREGTDTQYF.

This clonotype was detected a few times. CDR3 sequence (DNA): TGCAGTGTGGGACGGACCAATTCACCCCTCCACTTT. It is translated as CSVGRTNSPLHF. V gene TRBV20-1 combines with J gene TRBJ1-6, with a possible D match to TRBD1 (5 bases). Per germline, CDR1 DFQATT and CDR2 SNEGSKA (reference sequence). Trimming pared 7 bases from V and 7 bases from J, leaving 11 bases between. This CDR3 has 12 residues.

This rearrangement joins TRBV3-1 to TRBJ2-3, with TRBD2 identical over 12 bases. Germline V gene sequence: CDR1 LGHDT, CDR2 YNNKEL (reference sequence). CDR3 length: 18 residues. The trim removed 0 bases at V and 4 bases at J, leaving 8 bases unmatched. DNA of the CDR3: TGTGCCAGCAGCCAAGAGCGGCTAGCGGGAGGGCCCCCAGATACGCAGTATTTT. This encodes CASSQERLAGGPPDTQYF.

DNA for the CDR3: TGTGCCACCAGTGATGGAGGGACAGGGAACACCGGGGAGCTGTTTTTT. It translates to CATSDGGTGNTGELFF. The chain uses TRBV24-1 and TRBJ2-2; TRBD1 aligns across 8 bases. The CDR3 covers 16 residues. Germline CDR1 reads KGHDR; CDR2 reads SFDVKD. J lost 1 base, V lost 3 bases, and 3 bases had no gene match.

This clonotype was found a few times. The CDR3 DNA follows: TGTGCCAGCAGTCGAGGGACACTGAACACTGAAGCTTTCTTT. Its translation is CASSRGTLNTEAFF. The rearrangement links TRBV6-5 to TRBJ1-1, with a weak D call TRBD1 (6 bases). Trimming removed 5 bases at V and 0 bases at J, with 10 bases between. The CDR3 totals 14 residues. The V gene's germline CDR1 is MNHEY and CDR2 SVGAGI.

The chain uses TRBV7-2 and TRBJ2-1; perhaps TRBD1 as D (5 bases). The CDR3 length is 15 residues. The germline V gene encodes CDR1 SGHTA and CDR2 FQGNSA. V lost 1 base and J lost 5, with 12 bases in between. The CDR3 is CASSLVPSTDNEQFF. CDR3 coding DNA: TGTGCCAGCAGCTTAGTCCCGTCGACAGACAATGAGCAGTTCTTC. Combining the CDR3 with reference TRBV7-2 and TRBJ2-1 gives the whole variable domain GAGVSQSPSNKVTEKGKDVELRCDPISGHTALYWYRQSLGQGLEFLIYFQGNSAPDKSGLPSDRFSAERTGGSVSTLTIQRTQQEDSAVYLCASSLVPSTDNEQFFGPGTRLTVL.

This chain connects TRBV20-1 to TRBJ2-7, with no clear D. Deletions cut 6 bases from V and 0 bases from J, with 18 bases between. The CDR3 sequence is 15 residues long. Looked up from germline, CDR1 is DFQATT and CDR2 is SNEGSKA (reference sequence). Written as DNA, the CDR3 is TGCAGTGCAACGACTTCTAGACCCGACTCCTACGAGCAGTACTTC. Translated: CSATTSRPDSYEQYF.

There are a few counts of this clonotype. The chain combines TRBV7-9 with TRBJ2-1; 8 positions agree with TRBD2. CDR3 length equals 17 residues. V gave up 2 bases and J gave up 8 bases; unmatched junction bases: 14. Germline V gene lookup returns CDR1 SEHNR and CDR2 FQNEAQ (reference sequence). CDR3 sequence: CASSLPRPGLVQYEQFF. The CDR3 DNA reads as TGTGCCAGCAGCTTACCCAGACCGGGACTAGTTCAGTATGAGCAGTTCTTC. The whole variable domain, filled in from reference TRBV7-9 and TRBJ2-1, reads DTGVSQNPRHKITKRGQNVTFRCDPISEHNRLYWYRQTLGQGPEFLTYFQNEAQLEKSRLLSDRFSAERPKGSFSTLEIQRTEQGDSAMYLCASSLPRPGLVQYEQFFGPGTRLTVL.

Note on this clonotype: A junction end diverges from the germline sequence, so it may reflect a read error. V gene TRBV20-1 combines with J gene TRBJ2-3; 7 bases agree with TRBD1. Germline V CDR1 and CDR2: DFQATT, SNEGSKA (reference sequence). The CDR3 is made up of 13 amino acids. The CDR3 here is CSARQGLTDTRYF. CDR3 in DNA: TGCAGTGCCAGACAGGGCCTCACAGATACGCGGTATTTT.